Below, 11 T cell receptor beta chains from the same sample are listed, as sequenced in a study of T cells in Graves' hyperthyroidism and ophthalmopathy. Regions amplified from RNA transcripts were the TCR beta CDR3 regions. The primer set for the first-round RT-PCR of the TCR CDR3 was HTBI. TCRdb ran MiXCR on the multiplex PCR reads and lists one entry per CDR3 protein. The sample gives around 600,000 distinct CDR3 sequences, less than 45% of which show up once; less than 8.5% is in the top ten. Material for sequencing was peripheral blood or thyroid tissue (not recorded which). The receptors stem from an adult man with Graves' disease, either hyperthyroidism or ophthalmopathy (not recorded which).

The chain is built from TRBV20-1 and TRBJ1-5, with 8 bases aligning to TRBD1. V lost 5 bases, J lost 6 bases, and 6 bases stayed unmatched. Per the germline V gene, CDR1 is DFQATT and CDR2 is SNEGSKA (reference sequence). The CDR3 has 13 residues. The CDR3 reads CSAASTGAQPQHF. The CDR3 DNA follows: TGCAGTGCTGCCTCGACAGGGGCTCAGCCCCAGCATTTT.

This clonotype was detected many times. The gene calls are TRBV10-3 and TRBJ2-5, with 8 bases that match TRBD2. This CDR3 is built from 14 residues. Germline assignment: CDR1 ENHRY and CDR2 SYGVKD. J was trimmed by 4 bases and V by 2 bases; bases with no gene match: 3. CDR3 sequence reads: CAISEPGGGETQYF. The DNA of the CDR3 is TGTGCCATCAGTGAGCCGGGAGGGGGAGAGACCCAGTACTTC.

The chain is built from TRBV5-1 and TRBJ1-1, with D possibly TRBD1 on 5 matching bases. Trimming shortened V by 0 bases and J by 0 bases, and 6 bases separated the two germline ends. CDR3 length equals 14 residues. Germline CDR1 reads SGHRS; CDR2 reads YFSETQ. CDR3 sequence (DNA): TGCGCCAGCAGCTTGGCCAGGGTGAACACTGAAGCTTTCTTT. Its protein product is CASSLARVNTEAFF.

The count of this clonotype is one. The chain links TRBV7-9 to TRBJ2-7; D is unresolved. In germline, CDR1 is SEHNR, CDR2 FQNEAQ (reference sequence). The CDR3 extends over 15 amino acids. V was clipped by 5 bases and J by 2 bases, with 16 bases between them. CDR3 nucleotides: TGTGCCAGCAGCCGAATGGGTTGGGGTCCCTACGAGCAGTACTTC. Its translation: CASSRMGWGPYEQYF.

The chain carries TRBV11-2 and TRBJ2-2; a weak D match, TRBD2 (6 bases). The CDR3 is 16 amino acids. Trimming shortened V by 6 bases and J by 2 bases, and 16 bases separated the two germline ends. The germline V gene encodes CDR1 SGHAT and CDR2 FQNNGV. CDR3 nucleotide sequence: TGTGCCAGCAGGGTGGGCGGCGGGGCAAACACCGGGGAGCTGTTTTTT. It translates to CASRVGGGANTGELFF. The full variable domain, its missing parts supplied by reference TRBV11-2 and TRBJ2-2, is EAGVAQSPRYKIIEKRQSVAFWCNPISGHATLYWYQQILGQGPKLLIQFQNNGVVDDSQLPKDRFSAERLKGVDSTLKIQPAKLEDSAVYLCASRVGGGANTGELFFGEGSRLTVL.

The chain recombines TRBV6-1 with TRBJ1-1; the D gene is possibly TRBD1 (6 bases). Trimming cost V 8 bases and J 4 bases, with 11 bases left between them. This CDR3 has 12 residues. Germline V gives CDR1 MNHNS, CDR2 SASEGT. Written as DNA, the CDR3 is TGTGCCAGCGCTACAGGGTTCACTGAAGCTTTCTTT. This codes for CASATGFTEAFF.

Concerning this clonotype: A read error may explain this, as a much larger clone is one base away. CDR3 protein: CSASVNMNTGAFF. In DNA, the CDR3 is TGCAGTGCAAGTGTGAATATGAACACTGGAGCTTTCTTT. V is TRBV20-1 and J is TRBJ1-1; no clear D gene. Germline lookup yields CDR1 DFQATT and CDR2 SNEGSKA (reference sequence). The CDR3 is made up of 13 amino acids.

This clonotype was recorded at least ten times. This sequence joins TRBV7-8 and TRBJ1-6, with unresolved D. The germline V and J ends were trimmed by 4 bases and 7 bases, with 11 bases remaining between them. Germline V lookup: CDR1 SGHVS, CDR2 FQNEAQ. This CDR3 is 14 amino acids long. The CDR3: CASSSDGLNSPLHF. The DNA for the CDR3 is TGTGCCAGCAGCTCGGACGGACTGAATTCACCCCTCCACTTT.

This clonotype was seen ten or more times. The V call is TRBV7-9, the J call TRBJ1-6; no clear D gene. The CDR3 totals 15 residues. V lost 1 base and J lost 4, with 8 bases in between. Per the germline V gene, CDR1 is SEHNR and CDR2 is FQNEAQ (reference sequence). The CDR3 bases are TGTGCCAGCAGCTTAGTTGGCCAGTATAATTCACCCCTCCACTTT. Translated, it gives CASSLVGQYNSPLHF.

As to this clonotype: The missing conserved phenylalanine or tryptophan at the end of this CDR3 makes a read error likely. The chain links TRBV12-3 or TRBV12-4 to TRBJ1-1, with 7 bases fitting TRBD1. The CDR3 has 16 amino acids. Germline trimming cut 4 bases from V and 5 bases from J; bases unmatched to any gene: 13. CDR3 loop: CASSSLQATGATEAFY. CDR3 DNA: TGTGCCAGCAGTTCCCTTCAGGCTACAGGGGCTACTGAAGCTTTCTAT.

This sequence joins TRBV20-1 and TRBJ2-5; D is possibly TRBD2 (6 bases). This CDR3 has 13 residues. Per germline, CDR1 DFQATT and CDR2 SNEGSKA (reference sequence). V was trimmed by 6 bases and J by 5 bases, leaving 16 bases between them. The CDR3, as DNA: TGCAGTGCACTCACTAGCTCCCCCGAGACCCAGTACTTC. Protein: CSALTSSPETQYF.